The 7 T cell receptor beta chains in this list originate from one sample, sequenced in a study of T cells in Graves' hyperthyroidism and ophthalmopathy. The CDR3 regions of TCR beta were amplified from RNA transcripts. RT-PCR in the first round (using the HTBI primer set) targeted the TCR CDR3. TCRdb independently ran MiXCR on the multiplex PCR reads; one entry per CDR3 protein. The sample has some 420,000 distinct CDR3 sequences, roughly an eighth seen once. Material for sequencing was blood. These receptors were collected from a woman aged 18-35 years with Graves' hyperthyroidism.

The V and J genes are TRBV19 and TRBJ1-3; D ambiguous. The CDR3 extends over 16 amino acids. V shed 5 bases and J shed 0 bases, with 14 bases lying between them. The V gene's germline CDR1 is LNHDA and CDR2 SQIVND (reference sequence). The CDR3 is CASSLRAGNSGNTIYF. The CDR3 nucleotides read TGTGCCAGTAGTCTCAGAGCGGGGAACTCTGGAAACACCATATATTTT.

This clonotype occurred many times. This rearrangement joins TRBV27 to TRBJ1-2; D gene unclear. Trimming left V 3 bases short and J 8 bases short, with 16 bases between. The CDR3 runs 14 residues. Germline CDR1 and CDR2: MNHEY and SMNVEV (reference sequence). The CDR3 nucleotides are TGTGCCAGCAGTTTCTCCGGACCGGGGAAGGGCTACACCTTC. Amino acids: CASSFSGPGKGYTF.

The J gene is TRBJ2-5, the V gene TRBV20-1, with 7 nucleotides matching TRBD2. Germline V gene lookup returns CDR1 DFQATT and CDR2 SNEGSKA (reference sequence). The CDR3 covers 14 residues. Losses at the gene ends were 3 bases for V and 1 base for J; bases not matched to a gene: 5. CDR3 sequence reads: CSASRREPQETQYF. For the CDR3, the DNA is TGCAGTGCTAGTAGGCGGGAGCCCCAAGAGACCCAGTACTTC.

As DNA, the CDR3 is TGTGCCAGCAGGGCAGCGTACCACAGGGCCCCGGGAAACACTGAAGCTTTCTTT. Translating gives CASRAAYHRAPGNTEAFF. The genes are TRBV7-9 and TRBJ1-1, with D possibly being TRBD1 (6 bases). CDR1 and CDR2 from the germline V gene are SEHNR and FQNEAQ (reference sequence). Between the trimmed V and J ends, which lost 6 bases and 2 bases, there was a span of 25 bases. The CDR3 length is 18 residues.

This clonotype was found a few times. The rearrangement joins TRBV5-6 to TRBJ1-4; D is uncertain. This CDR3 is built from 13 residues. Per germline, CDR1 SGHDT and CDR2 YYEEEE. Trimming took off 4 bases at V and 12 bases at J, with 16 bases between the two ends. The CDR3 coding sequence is TGTGCCAGCAGCCTGTCCAACTGGCCGGAACTGTTTTTT. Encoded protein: CASSLSNWPELFF.

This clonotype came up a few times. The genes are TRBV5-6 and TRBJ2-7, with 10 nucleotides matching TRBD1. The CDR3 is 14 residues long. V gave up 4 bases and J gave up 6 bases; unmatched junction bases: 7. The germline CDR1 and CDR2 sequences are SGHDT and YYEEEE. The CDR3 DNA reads TGTGCCAGCAGCACCGGGACAGGGGAGTTCGAGCAGTACTTC. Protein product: CASSTGTGEFEQYF.

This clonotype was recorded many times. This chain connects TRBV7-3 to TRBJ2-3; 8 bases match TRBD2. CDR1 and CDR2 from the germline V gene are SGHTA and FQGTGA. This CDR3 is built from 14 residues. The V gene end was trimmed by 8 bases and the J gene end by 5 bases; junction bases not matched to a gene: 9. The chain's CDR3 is CASGPGGPGDTQYF. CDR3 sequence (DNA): TGTGCCAGCGGTCCGGGAGGGCCCGGAGATACGCAGTATTTT.